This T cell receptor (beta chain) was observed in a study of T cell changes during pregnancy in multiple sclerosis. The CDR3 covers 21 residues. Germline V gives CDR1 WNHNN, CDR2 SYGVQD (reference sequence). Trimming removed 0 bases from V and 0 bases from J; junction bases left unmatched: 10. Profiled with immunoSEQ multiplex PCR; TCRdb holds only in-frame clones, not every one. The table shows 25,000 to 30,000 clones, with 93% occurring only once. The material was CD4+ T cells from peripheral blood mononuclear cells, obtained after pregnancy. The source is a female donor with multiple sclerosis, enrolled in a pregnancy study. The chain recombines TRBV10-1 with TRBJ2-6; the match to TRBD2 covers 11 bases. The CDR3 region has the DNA TGCGCCAGCAGTGAGTCTTTTCTAGCGGGAGGAGGCCCCTCTGGGGCCAACGTCCTGACTTTC. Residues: CASSESFLAGGGPSGANVLTF.